The rows below give T cell receptor beta chains drawn from one sample of a study of blood T cell repertoires in COVID-19. TCRdb's copy holds only in-frame clones and misses some; the assay was immunoSEQ multiplex PCR. The table has 200,000 to 250,000 clones, roughly 85% seen once. Sequenced sample: PBMCs or T cells enriched from blood (not recorded which). These receptor sequences come from a woman between 35 and 50 years old who had been exposed to COVID-19. The CDR3 runs from the conserved cysteine through the conserved F or W. D genes are given only for firm matches. The size field is filled for only some rows; it gives once, few, many or a size class.

V	size	D	J	DNA	CDR3
TRBV3-1/TRBV3-2	NA	NA	TRBJ1-1	TGTGCCAGCAGCCAATCAGACAGCCCGACTGAAGCTTTCTTT	CASSQSDSPTEAFF
TRBV10-3	NA	NA	TRBJ1-5	TGTGCCATCAGTGAGGTCGAAGGCCCGGGGCATTTT	CAISEVEGPGHF
TRBV5-1	NA	NA	TRBJ2-7	TGCGCCAGCAGCTCCTCGCATCGGACTAACCTTAACGAGCAGTACTTC	CASSSSHRTNLNEQYF
TRBV27	NA	NA	TRBJ1-2	TGTGCCAGCAGTCCCGCGGGGGGTCCCTATGGCTACACCTTC	CASSPAGGPYGYTF
TRBV7-3	NA	NA	TRBJ2-3	TGTGCCAGCAGCTTAAACGGGGTAGAGACAGATACGCAGTATTTT	CASSLNGVETDTQYF
TRBV4-2	NA	NA	TRBJ1-5	TGTGCCAGCAGCCAAGATGGGGGGACTCAGCCCCAGCATTTT	CASSQDGGTQPQHF
TRBV5-6	once	TRBD1	TRBJ1-2	TGTGCCAGCAGCTTGGAGGGGCAGGGGGCTCACTATGGCTACACCTTC	CASSLEGQGAHYGYTF
TRBV7-8	NA	TRBD1	TRBJ2-1	TGTGCCAGCAGCTTAGCGTTGACAGGGGCAGGTTACAATGAGCAGTTCTTC	CASSLALTGAGYNEQFF
TRBV27	NA	NA	TRBJ1-4	TGTGCCAGCAGTTTACGTCTTGGAGGGCCTTGGGGGGAAAAACTGTTTTTT	CASSLRLGGPWGEKLFF
TRBV10-3	few	TRBD1	TRBJ1-1	TGTGCCATCAGTGAGGTCGGCCAGGGGGTTGGAGAAGCTTTCTTT	CAISEVGQGVGEAFF
TRBV7-2	NA	TRBD2	TRBJ2-7	TGTGCCAGCAGCTCGACTAGCGGCTTCTCCTACGAGCAGTACTTC	CASSSTSGFSYEQYF
TRBV3-1/TRBV3-2	NA	NA	TRBJ2-5	TGTGCCAGCAGCCAAGACTCGGGTACCCAAGAGACCCAGTACTTC	CASSQDSGTQETQYF
TRBV3-1/TRBV3-2	NA	TRBD1	TRBJ1-3	TGTGCCAGCAGCTACACCGGGACAGGGGTCTCTGGAAACACCATATATTTT	CASSYTGTGVSGNTIYF
TRBV2	few	NA	TRBJ1-2	TGTGCCAGCAGTGAAGGGGGGAGGGGAGGCTATGGCTACACCTTC	CASSEGGRGGYGYTF
TRBV28	NA	TRBD1	TRBJ2-7	TGTGCCAGCAGTGCCGGGACAGGGCTCTACGAGCAGTACTTC	CASSAGTGLYEQYF
TRBV20-1	NA	NA	TRBJ1-1	TGCAGTGCCTCCCAGGGAACTGAAGCTTTCTTT	CSASQGTEAFF
TRBV7-2	NA	NA	TRBJ1-1	TGTGCCAGCAAGGACTGGAGGGACGCGGTTGTATTGGGAAACACTGAAGCTTTCTTT	CASKDWRDAVVLGNTEAFF
TRBV3-1/TRBV3-2	once	TRBD2	TRBJ2-5	TGTGCCAGCAGCCACGGACTAGCGGGGGGCCTGTACCAAGAGACCCAGTACTTC	CASSHGLAGGLYQETQYF
TRBV3-1/TRBV3-2	NA	NA	TRBJ1-5	TGTGCCAGCCGACGGATGGAGGTCGAAAATCAGCCCCAGCATTTT	CASRRMEVENQPQHF
TRBV3-1/TRBV3-2	NA	NA	TRBJ2-1	TGTGCCAGCAGCCTTGGGGCTCATTCCTACAATGAGCAGTTCTTC	CASSLGAHSYNEQFF
TRBV7-2	once	NA	TRBJ2-4	TGTGCCAGCAGCTTAGTTCTATTAGCCAAAAACATTCAGTACTTC	CASSLVLLAKNIQYF
TRBV7-3	NA	NA	TRBJ2-1	TGTGCCAGCAGCCCCGGGACACCTTATCTCTACAATGAGCAGTTCTTC	CASSPGTPYLYNEQFF
TRBV30	once	TRBD1	TRBJ1-1	TGTGCCTCCCTGACAGGGAGGACTGAAGCTTTCTTT	CASLTGRTEAFF
TRBV18	NA	NA	TRBJ2-7	TGTGCCAGTAGTCGATCGGACTCATACTACGAGCAGTACTTC	CASSRSDSYYEQYF
TRBV6-4	many	TRBD2	TRBJ2-1	TGTGCCAGCAGTGACAGGACTAGCGGATACAATGAGCAGTTCTTC	CASSDRTSGYNEQFF
TRBV5-1	NA	TRBD1	TRBJ1-6	TGCGCCAGCAGCGGACAGGGGATGGATTCACCCCTCCACTTT	CASSGQGMDSPLHF
TRBV2	NA	NA	TRBJ2-1	TGTGCCAGCGACATTAGCGACTCCTACAATGAGCAGTTCTTC	CASDISDSYNEQFF
TRBV3-1/TRBV3-2	NA	TRBD2	TRBJ2-7	TGTGCCAGCAGCCAAGTTAACTGGCGGGGGGGCACCTACGAGCAGTACTTC	CASSQVNWRGGTYEQYF
TRBV6-5	few	NA	TRBJ1-1	TGTGCCAGCACGGAAGGGGCAGAGCTTGAAGCTTTCTTT	CASTEGAELEAFF
TRBV18	NA	NA	TRBJ2-3	TGTGCCAGCTCACCACGGGCGGCACGCGGGGATACGCAGTATTTT	CASSPRAARGDTQYF
TRBV6-5	NA	NA	TRBJ1-2	TGTGCCAGCAGTCCCTCCACATACTATGGCTACACCTTC	CASSPSTYYGYTF
TRBV29-1	few	NA	TRBJ1-2	TGCAGCGCCTACCCAGACAACTCTAACTATGGCTACACCTTC	CSAYPDNSNYGYTF
TRBV5-1	NA	NA	TRBJ2-3	TGCGCCAGCAGCTTGGGCGGCAGGGCAGATACGCAGTATTTT	CASSLGGRADTQYF
TRBV7-2	NA	TRBD1	TRBJ1-6	TGTGCCAGCAGCTTGCAGGGGGAAAATTCACCCCTCCACTTT	CASSLQGENSPLHF
TRBV7-2	NA	NA	TRBJ1-3	TGTGCCAGCAGACCTAGTGGGGGCGCCGGAAACACCATATATTTT	CASRPSGGAGNTIYF
TRBV20-1	NA	NA	TRBJ1-5	TGCAGTGCTAGGATAGTACAGCCCCAGCATTTT	CSARIVQPQHF
TRBV19	NA	NA	TRBJ1-2	TGTGCCAGTAGTCCCAGCAGGAACGGCTACACCTTC	CASSPSRNGYTF
TRBV4-1	NA	NA	TRBJ1-6	TGCGCCAGCAGCCAAGCTCCTGCGGCTTCACCCCTCCACTTT	CASSQAPAASPLHF
TRBV27	NA	TRBD1	TRBJ1-2	TGTGCCAGCTGGCGGACGGGACAGGGCTATGGCTACACCTTC	CASWRTGQGYGYTF
TRBV6-5	NA	NA	TRBJ1-1	TGTGCCAGCAGTCCGGGACTGGCGAACACTGAAGCTTTCTTT	CASSPGLANTEAFF
TRBV9	NA	NA	TRBJ2-7	TGTGCCAGCAGCTCCCCACGAGGTAGCGACGCCTACGAGCAGTACTTC	CASSSPRGSDAYEQYF
TRBV9	NA	TRBD1	TRBJ2-7	TGTGCCAGCAGCGCTTCGACAGGGGGCCCGTACGAGCAGTACTTC	CASSASTGGPYEQYF
TRBV14	NA	NA	TRBJ1-2	TGTGCCAGCAGCCAAGTAGTATCAGGGGATGGCTACACCTTC	CASSQVVSGDGYTF
TRBV28	NA	NA	TRBJ2-7	TGTGCCAGCAGTTTGCAGGGGTACGAGCAGTACTTC	CASSLQGYEQYF
TRBV27	NA	TRBD1	TRBJ1-1	TGTGCCAGCAGGTTTAGGGGACAGGGAAAGGTCACTGAAGCTTTCTTT	CASRFRGQGKVTEAFF
TRBV19	NA	NA	TRBJ1-4	TGTGCCAGTAGTCCAGGGGAATATGAAAAACTGTTTTTT	CASSPGEYEKLFF
TRBV10-3	once	TRBD2	TRBJ2-1	TGTGCCATCACCATTTTACGGGGGGAGAACAATGAGCAGTTCTTC	CAITILRGENNEQFF
TRBV5-5	NA	TRBD2	TRBJ2-3	TGTGCCAGCAGCTTTCGCGGGGGGCGCACAGATACGCAGTATTTT	CASSFRGGRTDTQYF
TRBV6-5	once	TRBD2	TRBJ2-5	TGTGCCAGCAGCAGCGGGGGGGATCTGGAGACCCAGTACTTC	CASSSGGDLETQYF
TRBV5-1	once	NA	TRBJ1-1	TGCGCCAGCAGACGGCCGGGACAACAAAACACTGAAGCTTTCTTT	CASRRPGQQNTEAFF
TRBV18	NA	TRBD1	TRBJ1-1	TGTGCCAGCTCACCAGACAGGGGGGGCGGGACTGAAGCTTTCTTT	CASSPDRGGGTEAFF
TRBV7-2	NA	NA	TRBJ1-1	TGTGCCAGCAGCTTTCTAGGCCCAGGGTCTGAAGCTTTCTTT	CASSFLGPGSEAFF
TRBV18	NA	TRBD1	TRBJ1-2	TGTGCCAGCTCACCAGGGACAGGGGCCTATGGCTACACCTTC	CASSPGTGAYGYTF
TRBV7-6	NA	TRBD1	TRBJ1-6	TGTGCCAGCAGCTTTAAGGGACAGGGGAATTCACCCCTCCACTTT	CASSFKGQGNSPLHF
TRBV7-2	NA	NA	TRBJ1-1	TGTGCCAGCAGCTTACAGGGGTCGGGGCTTGAAGCTTTCTTT	CASSLQGSGLEAFF
TRBV5-5	NA	TRBD1	TRBJ1-2	TGTGCCAGCAGCTTGGCCCTCCGACGACAGGGCGATCAGGGCTACACCTTC	CASSLALRRQGDQGYTF
TRBV2	NA	TRBD2	TRBJ2-2	TGTGCCAGCAGCGCATTGGGCGGGGGAGCGAACACCGGGGAGCTGTTTTTT	CASSALGGGANTGELFF
TRBV19	NA	TRBD1	TRBJ2-7	TGTGCCAGTAGTATCATGAGACAGGGCGGCTACGAGCAGTACTTC	CASSIMRQGGYEQYF
TRBV7-2	NA	NA	TRBJ2-3	TGTGCCAGCAGCTTATCTTACTTAAGCACAGGCACAGATACGCAGTATTTT	CASSLSYLSTGTDTQYF
TRBV21-1	NA	NA	TRBJ1-5	TGTGCCAGCAGCAAAGGGGGGAAGGACAGGGCGGGCAATCAGCCCCAGCATTTT	CASSKGGKDRAGNQPQHF